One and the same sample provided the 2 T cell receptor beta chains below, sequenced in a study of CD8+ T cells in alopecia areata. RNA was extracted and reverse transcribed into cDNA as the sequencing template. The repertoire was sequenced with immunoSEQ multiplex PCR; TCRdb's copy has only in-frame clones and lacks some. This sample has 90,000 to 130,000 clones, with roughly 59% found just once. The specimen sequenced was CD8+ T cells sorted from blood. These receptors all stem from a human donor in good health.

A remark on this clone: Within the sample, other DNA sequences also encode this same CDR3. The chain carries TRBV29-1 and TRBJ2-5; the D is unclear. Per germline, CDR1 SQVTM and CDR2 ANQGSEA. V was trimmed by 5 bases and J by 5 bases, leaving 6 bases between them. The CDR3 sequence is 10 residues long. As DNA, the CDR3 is TGCAGCGTTCTGGGGGAGACCCAGTACTTC. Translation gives CSVLGETQYF.

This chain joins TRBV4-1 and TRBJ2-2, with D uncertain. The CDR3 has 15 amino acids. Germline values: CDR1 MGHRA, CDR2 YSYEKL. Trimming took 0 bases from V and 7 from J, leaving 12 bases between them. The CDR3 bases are TGCGCCAGCAGCCAAGAATCCCGCCGGTACGGGGAGCTGTTTTTT. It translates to CASSQESRRYGELFF.